This passage covers 21 T cell receptor beta chains from one sample sequenced in a study of T cell responses to AZD1222 COVID-19 vaccine. TCRdb keeps only in-frame clones here, not all; method: immunoSEQ multiplex PCR. This table holds about 130,000 clones, 80% to 95% found once. The sample consisted of peripheral blood, taken on day 0 of AZD1222 vaccination. These TCRs come from an adult in good health.

The rearrangement links TRBV27 to TRBJ2-7, with 7 positions matching TRBD1. V was clipped by 4 bases and J by 3 bases; unmatched bases: 3. Germline CDR1 and CDR2: MNHEY and SMNVEV (reference sequence). The CDR3 totals 13 residues. The CDR3 reads CASSSTGYYEQYF. CDR3 in DNA: TGTGCCAGCAGTTCGACAGGGTACTACGAGCAGTACTTC.

The chain links TRBV19 to TRBJ2-1; D could derive from TRBD1 or TRBD2 (5 bases each). The CDR3 is made up of 14 amino acids. V was trimmed by 5 bases and J by 9 bases, leaving 17 bases between them. Germline V gene data show CDR1 as LNHDA and CDR2 as SQIVND (reference sequence). The CDR3 bases are TGTGCCAGTAGTCCGTCCGGGGACCTAGCTGAGCAGTTCTTC. Translating it yields CASSPSGDLAEQFF.

The chain links TRBV9 to TRBJ1-3; no firm D call. Trimming removed 4 bases at V and 3 bases at J, with 26 bases between. The CDR3 is 19 residues long. The V gene's germline CDR1 is SGDLS and CDR2 YYNGEE. The CDR3 DNA reads as TGTGCCAGCAGCCAACCTCTCCTGTCAGGATCCTATGATGGAAACACCATATATTTT. Translation gives CASSQPLLSGSYDGNTIYF.

The chain recombines TRBV14 with TRBJ2-3; no definite D call. The CDR3 consists of 15 residues. Germline CDR1 is SGHDN and CDR2 is FVKESK. V was shortened by 0 bases and J by 4 bases, with 11 bases between the two germline ends. The CDR3 region is CASSQDLIGSDTQYF. Written as DNA, the CDR3 is TGTGCCAGCAGCCAAGATTTAATAGGGTCAGATACGCAGTATTTT.

The rearrangement joins TRBV7-6 to TRBJ1-1, with TRBD1 identical over 8 bases. Germline V lookup: CDR1 SGHVS, CDR2 FNYEAQ. J gave up 1 base and V 5 bases, and 6 bases lay outside the gene matches. This CDR3 region has 15 residues. The CDR3 DNA sequence: TGTGCCAGCAGCCTAGACGGACAGGGGAACACTGAAGCTTTCTTT. Its translation: CASSLDGQGNTEAFF.

V is TRBV19 and J is TRBJ1-6, with TRBD1 as a possible D gene (6 bases). Germline V gene sequence: CDR1 LNHDA, CDR2 SQIVND (reference sequence). V lost 5 bases and J 3 bases, leaving 8 bases between the germline ends. The CDR3 loop spans 14 amino acids. The CDR3 DNA is TGTGCCAGTAGTTGGACAGACTATAATTCACCCCTCCACTTT. Protein sequence: CASSWTDYNSPLHF.

The V and J genes are TRBV12-3 or TRBV12-4 and TRBJ2-2; the D gene is possibly TRBD1 (5 bases). The CDR3 loop spans 13 amino acids. Trimming took off 8 bases at V and 5 bases at J, with 12 bases between the two ends. The CDR3 is CASLLQGTGELFF. The CDR3 DNA reads as TGTGCCAGCCTGCTGCAGGGAACCGGGGAGCTGTTTTTT.

The chain employs TRBV5-4 and TRBJ2-5, with TRBD1 matching 7 bases. Germline V gene sequence: CDR1 SGHNT, CDR2 YYREEE (reference sequence). The ends lost 4 bases at V and 5 bases at J; junction bases unmatched: 11. CDR3 length: 15 amino acids. This CDR3 reads CASSKVLGGSETQYF. DNA of the CDR3: TGTGCCAGCAGCAAGGTATTAGGGGGCAGTGAGACCCAGTACTTC.

V usage is TRBV10-2 and J usage is TRBJ1-5; 8 bases are shared with TRBD1. The CDR3 totals 15 residues. Trimming removed 6 bases from V and 1 base from J; junction bases left unmatched: 5. The germline V gene encodes CDR1 WSHSY and CDR2 SAAADI. The CDR3 region is CASSKQGVSNQPQHF. In DNA, the CDR3 is TGCGCCAGCAGCAAACAGGGGGTCAGCAATCAGCCCCAGCATTTT.

The J gene is TRBJ2-5, the V gene TRBV15, with 15 bases aligning to TRBD2. The CDR3 runs 18 residues. Trimming took 2 bases from V and 5 from J; bases not matched to a gene: 9. Germline CDR1 LNHNV, CDR2 YYDKDF (reference sequence). The CDR3: CATSRPGLAGGWGETQYF. The CDR3 DNA sequence: TGTGCCACCAGCAGACCGGGACTAGCGGGAGGCTGGGGGGAGACCCAGTACTTC. The variable domain in full, with the rest retrieved from reference TRBV15 and TRBJ2-5, is DAMVIQNPRYQVTQFGKPVTLSCSQTLNHNVMYWYQQKSSQAPKLLFHYYDKDFNNEADTPDNFQSRRPNTSFCFLDIRSPGLGDTAMYLCATSRPGLAGGWGETQYFGPGTRLLVL.

This rearrangement joins TRBV7-9 to TRBJ2-1; weak D call: TRBD2 (6 bases). V was pared by 4 bases and J by 7 bases, with 17 bases between. Germline V gene data show CDR1 as SEHNR and CDR2 as FQNEAQ (reference sequence). The CDR3 totals 15 residues. The CDR3 sequence: CASSSSGLEGNEQFF. CDR3 DNA sequence: TGTGCCAGCAGCTCAAGCGGGCTGGAGGGGAATGAGCAGTTCTTC.

This chain connects TRBV9 to TRBJ1-2; 11 positions agree with TRBD1. In germline, CDR1 is SGDLS, CDR2 YYNGEE. V gave up 7 bases and J gave up 8 bases; unmatched junction bases: 1. This CDR3 is 11 amino acids long. The CDR3, as DNA: TGTGCCAGCGGACAGGGGGCCGGCTACACCTTC. It codes for CASGQGAGYTF.

The chain carries TRBV5-1 and TRBJ2-4, with 7 nucleotides matching TRBD1. The junction had 19 bases not matched to a gene; V was cut back by 3 bases and J by 7 bases. The V gene's germline CDR1 is SGHRS and CDR2 YFSETQ. The CDR3 runs to 18 residues. The CDR3: CASSSTVDKTGSRNIQYF. CDR3 DNA sequence: TGCGCCAGCAGCTCAACGGTCGATAAGACAGGGTCTAGGAACATTCAGTACTTC.

J is TRBJ2-3 and V is TRBV5-5, with a possible D match to TRBD1 (5 bases). The CDR3 is made up of 12 amino acids. Germline CDR1 is SGHKS and CDR2 is YYEKEE (reference sequence). The germline V and J ends were trimmed by 3 bases and 5 bases, with 7 bases remaining between them. Here the CDR3 DNA reads TGTGCCAGCAGCTGGCAGGGAGATACGCAGTATTTT. As protein: CASSWQGDTQYF.

This chain joins TRBV6-5 and TRBJ2-7; D is ambiguous. Germline CDR1 MNHEY, CDR2 SVGAGI. This CDR3 is 14 amino acids long. V lost 2 bases, J lost 0 bases, and 8 bases lay in between. The CDR3 coding sequence is TGTGCCAGCAGTTACCGGTCATTCTCCTACGAGCAGTACTTC. It translates to CASSYRSFSYEQYF.

The chain employs TRBV7-9 and TRBJ1-2; 7 bases are shared with TRBD1. The CDR3 is 14 amino acids. J lost 0 bases, V lost 8 bases, and 6 bases had no gene match. CDR1 and CDR2 (germline): SEHNR, FQNEAQ (reference sequence). The CDR3 coding sequence is TGTGCCAGCCCGGGGACAGCCGCTAACTATGGCTACACCTTC. It codes for CASPGTAANYGYTF.

Only a few counts were recorded for this clone. The J gene is TRBJ2-5, the V gene TRBV5-1; D unresolved. With 0 bases removed from V and 5 bases from J, the gap between germline ends came to 14 bases. Per germline, CDR1 SGHRS and CDR2 YFSETQ. This CDR3 is 15 amino acids long. This chain's CDR3 is CASSLDAAGWETQYF. The CDR3 nucleotides are TGCGCCAGCAGCTTGGATGCAGCCGGGTGGGAGACCCAGTACTTC.

The rearrangement joins TRBV5-6 to TRBJ2-7; D might be TRBD1 or TRBD2, each matching 5 bases. CDR1 SGHDT and CDR2 YYEEEE come from the germline V gene. With 1 base removed from V and 2 bases from J, the gap between germline ends came to 13 bases. CDR3 length: 15 residues. The CDR3: CASSLSGRVTYEQYF. In DNA, the CDR3 is TGTGCCAGCAGCTTGAGCGGCAGGGTGACCTACGAGCAGTACTTC.

This chain links TRBV6-5 with TRBJ1-1, with D unclear. CDR1 MNHEY and CDR2 SVGAGI come from the germline V gene. V lost 8 bases and J 5 bases, leaving 9 bases between the germline ends. The CDR3 totals 11 residues. This CDR3 is CASGVATEAFF. The CDR3 DNA follows: TGTGCCAGCGGGGTAGCGACTGAAGCTTTCTTT.

The rearrangement links TRBV12-3 or TRBV12-4 to TRBJ2-7; 7 positions agree with TRBD2. This CDR3 has 12 amino acids. Trimming took 3 bases from V and 6 from J; bases not matched to a gene: 2. This CDR3 reads CASSFGGSEQYF. The CDR3 DNA is TGTGCCAGCAGTTTCGGGGGGAGCGAGCAGTACTTC.

This chain's CDR3 is CASSFGEGNEQFF. DNA for the CDR3: TGTGCCAGCAGTTTCGGAGAGGGGAATGAGCAGTTCTTC. The rearrangement joins TRBV6-6 to TRBJ2-1; D may be TRBD1 or TRBD2 (5 bases each). This CDR3 region has 13 residues. Germline CDR1 reads MNHNY; CDR2 reads SVGAGI (reference sequence). The V and J ends lost 4 bases and 7 bases respectively, with 11 bases between them.